The 26 T cell receptor beta chains presented below share a single source sample, sequenced in a study of T cell responses to AZD1222 COVID-19 vaccine. Produced via immunoSEQ multiplex PCR; TCRdb's table is partial and in-frame only. The profile shows 140,000 to 150,000 clones, roughly nine tenths of them singletons. The specimen comprised peripheral blood, sampled on day 0 of AZD1222 vaccination. The source of these receptors is an adult in good health.

This sequence joins TRBV9 and TRBJ2-3; the D is unclear. There are 13 residues in the CDR3. Germline-derived CDR1 and CDR2 are SGDLS and YYNGEE. Deletions cut 3 bases from V and 9 bases from J, with 14 bases between. The DNA for the CDR3 is TGTGCCAGCAGCGCCCCCGGCCGAACAACGCAGTATTTT. Its protein is CASSAPGRTTQYF. Full variable domain (outside the CDR3, taken from reference TRBV9 and TRBJ2-3): DSGVTQTPKHLITATGQRVTLRCSPRSGDLSVYWYQQSLDQGLQFLIQYYNGEERAKGNILERFSAQQFPDLHSELNLSSLELGDSALYFCASSAPGRTTQYFGPGTRLTVL.

The chain combines TRBV6-2 or TRBV6-3 with TRBJ2-7; possible D gene TRBD2, 6 bases. The V end lost 0 bases, the J end lost 2 bases, and 8 bases lay between the germline ends. The CDR3 has 14 amino acids. Germline V lookup: CDR1 MNHEY, CDR2 SVGEGT. The chain's CDR3 is CASSYSTGAYEQYF. The CDR3 DNA sequence: TGTGCCAGCAGTTACTCGACGGGGGCCTACGAGCAGTACTTC.

The CDR3 here is CASSPFPSSGSNTEAFF. The DNA of the CDR3 is TGTGCCAGCAGCCCTTTCCCCAGTTCAGGGTCGAACACTGAAGCTTTCTTT. The V and J genes are TRBV11-2 and TRBJ1-1; a possible D gene is TRBD1 (5 bases). The CDR3 totals 17 residues. Germline assignment: CDR1 SGHAT and CDR2 FQNNGV. V lost 5 bases to trimming and J lost 1 base, with 20 bases between them. Looking up the rest from reference TRBV11-2 and TRBJ1-1 gives the full variable domain: EAGVAQSPRYKIIEKRQSVAFWCNPISGHATLYWYQQILGQGPKLLIQFQNNGVVDDSQLPKDRFSAERLKGVDSTLKIQPAKLEDSAVYLCASSPFPSSGSNTEAFFGQGTRLTVV.

This clone was observed a single time. The chain uses TRBV27 and TRBJ2-1; 7 nucleotides line up with TRBD2. The germline V gene has CDR1 MNHEY and CDR2 SMNVEV (reference sequence). V was clipped by 7 bases and J by 0 bases; unmatched bases: 6. This CDR3 region has 15 residues. CDR3 region: CASNPGRSSYNEQFF. The CDR3, as DNA: TGTGCCAGCAATCCCGGGAGGAGCTCCTACAATGAGCAGTTCTTC.

This clone was recorded only once. The chain is built from TRBV4-1 and TRBJ2-7; D is perhaps TRBD2 (5 bases). V was trimmed by 0 bases and J by 2 bases, leaving 8 bases between them. The germline V gene has CDR1 MGHRA and CDR2 YSYEKL. The CDR3 is 14 residues long. The CDR3 sequence: CASSQELAPYEQYF. Written as DNA, the CDR3 is TGCGCCAGCAGCCAAGAGCTAGCACCCTACGAGCAGTACTTC.

The V and J genes are TRBV11-2 and TRBJ2-7; D is possibly TRBD2 (5 bases). This CDR3 is built from 15 residues. The germline gives CDR1 SGHAT, CDR2 FQNNGV. Trimming removed 2 bases at V and 2 bases at J, with 13 bases between. For the CDR3, the DNA is TGTGCCAGCAGCTTAAGTCTAGGAGCGGCCTACGAGCAGTACTTC. It specifies CASSLSLGAAYEQYF.

The chain is built from TRBV5-5 and TRBJ1-5; D not resolved. CDR3 length equals 15 residues. The V gene's germline CDR1 is SGHKS and CDR2 YYEKEE (reference sequence). V was cut by 1 base and J by 2 bases, with 10 bases left in between. The CDR3, as DNA: TGTGCCAGCAGCTTGTCACCCAATGGCAATCAGCCCCAGCATTTT. It codes for CASSLSPNGNQPQHF. The variable domain in full, with the rest retrieved from reference TRBV5-5 and TRBJ1-5, is DAGVTQSPTHLIKTRGQQVTLRCSPISGHKSVSWYQQVLGQGPQFIFQYYEKEERGRGNFPDRFSARQFPNYSSELNVNALLLGDSALYLCASSLSPNGNQPQHFGDGTRLSIL.

This clone came up a few times. The V gene is TRBV3-1 (or the pseudogene TRBV3-2), the J gene TRBJ2-1; possibly TRBD2 for D (5 bases). V was clipped by 0 bases and J by 9 bases, with 15 bases between them. The germline gives CDR1 LGHDT, CDR2 YNNKEL (reference sequence). CDR3 length: 15 amino acids. The CDR3 region is CASSQDGRSRGEQFF. The CDR3 DNA sequence: TGTGCCAGCAGCCAAGACGGAAGGTCTCGGGGTGAGCAGTTCTTC.

The chain employs TRBV7-3 and TRBJ2-3; D remains unclear. Deletions cut 2 bases from V and 3 bases from J, with 9 bases between. This CDR3 has 14 amino acids. Germline V gene data show CDR1 as SGHTA and CDR2 as FQGTGA. CDR3: CASSLHPTTDTQYF. CDR3 coding DNA: TGTGCCAGCAGCTTACATCCAACGACAGATACGCAGTATTTT.

This clone was picked up a small number of times. V usage is TRBV19 and J usage is TRBJ1-5, with a possible D match to TRBD1 (5 bases). Germline V gene data show CDR1 as LNHDA and CDR2 as SQIVND (reference sequence). V was cut by 3 bases and J by 8 bases, with 17 bases left in between. The CDR3 is 15 residues long. CDR3 bases: TGTGCCAGTAGTATCCCCGGGGCAGGGTTGAAGCCCCAGCATTTT. The encoded protein is CASSIPGAGLKPQHF.

This chain links TRBV9 with TRBJ2-1; 11 bases are a match to TRBD2. The CDR3 totals 14 residues. The V gene end was trimmed by 4 bases and the J gene end by 7 bases; junction bases not matched to a gene: 4. The germline CDR1 and CDR2 sequences are SGDLS and YYNGEE. CDR3 DNA sequence: TGTGCCAGCAGCTTTGGACTAGCGGGTAATGAGCAGTTCTTC. Protein: CASSFGLAGNEQFF.

V and J are TRBV11-1 and TRBJ1-2; D is perhaps TRBD1 (6 bases). The CDR3 length is 14 residues. Trimming removed 6 bases at V and 2 bases at J, with 13 bases between. The germline V gene encodes CDR1 SGHAT and CDR2 FQDESV (reference sequence). CDR3: CASRLSTGNYGYTF. The DNA for the CDR3 is TGTGCCAGCAGACTCTCGACAGGAAACTATGGCTACACCTTC.

This clone occurred once. This chain connects TRBV3-1 (or the pseudogene TRBV3-2) to TRBJ1-2; D is unclear. Germline assignment: CDR1 LGHDT and CDR2 YNNKEL (reference sequence). The CDR3 is made up of 11 amino acids. Trimming took off 0 bases at V and 4 bases at J, with 0 bases between the two ends. The CDR3 sequence is CASSQDYGYTF. For the CDR3, the DNA is TGTGCCAGCAGCCAAGACTATGGCTACACCTTC.

The chain employs TRBV5-8 and TRBJ2-5; 7 nucleotides align to TRBD2. The CDR3 runs to 15 residues. The germline V gene encodes CDR1 SGHTS and CDR2 YDEGEE. Trimming cost V 6 bases and J 1 base; bases outside gene matches: 9. CDR3 sequence (DNA): TGTGCCAGCATCCCAAGCGGGATAAGCCAAGAGACCCAGTACTTC. This codes for CASIPSGISQETQYF.

The chain combines TRBV7-9 with TRBJ1-6; D ambiguous. The V gene's germline CDR1 is SEHNR and CDR2 FQNEAQ (reference sequence). Trimming removed 6 bases from V and 0 bases from J, with 15 bases in between. There are 17 residues in the CDR3. This chain's CDR3 is CASSALILSSYNSPLHF. DNA for the CDR3: TGTGCCAGCAGTGCCCTAATCCTAAGCTCCTATAATTCACCCCTCCACTTT.

This clone was picked up one time. J is TRBJ1-2 and V is TRBV7-8; D is ambiguous. The CDR3 loop spans 15 amino acids. Looked up from germline, CDR1 is SGHVS and CDR2 is FQNEAQ. Trimming removed 1 base from V and 2 bases from J, with 11 bases in between. In nucleotides, the CDR3 is TGTGCCAGCAGCTTAGATAGGACTGCAAACTATGGCTACACCTTC. It translates to CASSLDRTANYGYTF.

In DNA form, the CDR3 reads TGTGCCAGCAGTAGGGATTACGAGCAGTACTTC. It is translated as CASSRDYEQYF. The gene calls are TRBV7-9 and TRBJ2-7; D not certain. Germline V gives CDR1 SEHNR, CDR2 FQNEAQ (reference sequence). The CDR3 spans 11 residues. With 6 bases removed from V and 4 bases from J, the gap between germline ends came to 7 bases.

The V and J genes are TRBV9 and TRBJ1-1; unclear D gene. The germline V and J ends were trimmed by 0 bases and 7 bases, with 16 bases remaining between them. This CDR3 is built from 15 residues. CDR1 is SGDLS and CDR2 is YYNGEE in the germline V gene. CDR3 bases: TGTGCCAGCAGCGTAGGAGGTCGGTCGTGGGGTGAAGCTTTCTTT. Translated, it gives CASSVGGRSWGEAFF.

The chain couples TRBV14 to TRBJ1-1, with 11 bases lining up with TRBD1. With V trimmed by 4 bases and J by 4 bases, 8 bases remained unmatched. Looked up from germline, CDR1 is SGHDN and CDR2 is FVKESK. This CDR3 spans 16 amino acids. The CDR3 loop reads CASSPWTGGVGTEAFF. CDR3 in DNA: TGTGCCAGCAGCCCTTGGACAGGGGGCGTGGGCACTGAAGCTTTCTTT.

The genes are TRBV28 and TRBJ2-7, with D possibly being TRBD1 (6 bases). Germline V gene data show CDR1 as MDHEN and CDR2 as SYDVKM. The CDR3 loop spans 15 amino acids. With 2 bases removed from V and 1 base from J, the gap between germline ends came to 12 bases. The CDR3 DNA reads TGTGCCAGCAGTTTAGTACAGGGTAGTTCCTACGAGCAGTACTTC. The encoded protein is CASSLVQGSSYEQYF.

This clone occurred once. The chain carries TRBV19 and TRBJ1-5, with D tentatively TRBD1 (6 bases). Trimming took off 5 bases at V and 4 bases at J, with 15 bases between the two ends. The CDR3 length is 15 residues. Germline V lookup: CDR1 LNHDA, CDR2 SQIVND (reference sequence). CDR3 sequence reads: CASSRAGDSNQPQHF. Written as DNA, the CDR3 is TGTGCCAGTAGTCGGGCAGGGGATAGTAATCAGCCCCAGCATTTT.

CDR3 loop: CASSLKGVNTGELFF. The CDR3 DNA reads TGTGCCAGCAGCTTAAAAGGGGTTAACACCGGGGAGCTGTTTTTT. V usage is TRBV7-3 and J usage is TRBJ2-2; D is possibly TRBD1 (5 bases). Trimming cost V 1 base and J 2 bases, with 8 bases left between them. The CDR3 runs to 15 residues. Germline CDR1 is SGHTA and CDR2 is FQGTGA.

The CDR3 nucleotides are TGTGCCAGCAGCCTTACAGGGATCTATGGCTACACCTTC. As protein: CASSLTGIYGYTF. The gene calls are TRBV7-8 and TRBJ1-2, with D perhaps TRBD1 (6 bases). Looked up from germline, CDR1 is SGHVS and CDR2 is FQNEAQ. V lost 5 bases, J lost 4 bases, and 11 bases lay in between. This CDR3 region has 13 residues.

The DNA for the CDR3 is TGTGCCAGCAGCTTAGTCCCAAACAGGGGATACGAGCAGTACTTC. Its translation: CASSLVPNRGYEQYF. The V call is TRBV7-8, the J call TRBJ2-7; the match to TRBD1 covers 7 bases. Germline assignment: CDR1 SGHVS and CDR2 FQNEAQ. V shed 1 base and J 4 bases; nucleotides not matched to a gene: 7. CDR3 length: 15 amino acids.

V is TRBV19 and J is TRBJ2-7, with 14 bases aligning to TRBD2. The CDR3 has 14 amino acids. Germline V gives CDR1 LNHDA, CDR2 SQIVND (reference sequence). Trimming took 7 bases from V and 6 from J; bases not matched to a gene: 5. CDR3 in amino acids: CASTGLAGGSEQYF. In DNA, the CDR3 is TGTGCCAGTACCGGACTAGCGGGAGGATCCGAGCAGTACTTC. Full variable domain (outside the CDR3, taken from reference TRBV19 and TRBJ2-7): DGGITQSPKYLFRKEGQNVTLSCEQNLNHDAMYWYRQDPGQGLRLIYYSQIVNDFQKGDIAEGYSVSREKKESFPLTVTSAQKNPTAFYLCASTGLAGGSEQYFGPGTRLTVT.

This CDR3 reads CASSVETGATDTQYF. The CDR3 DNA reads as TGTGCCAGCAGCGTAGAAACGGGGGCAACAGATACGCAGTATTTT. V gene TRBV9 combines with J gene TRBJ2-3; D may match TRBD1 or TRBD2 (6 bases each). V was shortened by 0 bases and J by 3 bases, with 11 bases between the two germline ends. The germline V gene encodes CDR1 SGDLS and CDR2 YYNGEE. The CDR3 covers 15 residues.